This entry lists 23 T cell receptor beta chains sequenced from one sample in a study of shared clonotypes between healthy human individuals. The assay was immunoSEQ multiplex PCR, and TCRdb's table has in-frame clones only and misses some. The sample shows roughly 590,000 clones, around 95% of them seen only once. Naive CD8 populations comprised CD45RO-negative cells positively selected for CCR7, excluding terminally differentiated effector memory CD45RA+ cells. Sequencing used naive CD8+ T cells sorted from blood. The receptors were sampled from a young woman in good health.

Here the CDR3 reads CASSLNWGGITDTQYF. The CDR3 nucleotides are TGTGCCAGCAGCTTAAACTGGGGGGGGATCACAGATACGCAGTATTTT. The V and J genes are TRBV11-2 and TRBJ2-3, with TRBD2 matching 7 bases. CDR1 and CDR2 from the germline V gene are SGHAT and FQNNGV. The CDR3 contains 16 residues. Trimming removed 2 bases from V and 2 bases from J; junction bases left unmatched: 7.

The V and J genes are TRBV28 and TRBJ2-7; possibly TRBD2 for D (6 bases). This CDR3 spans 12 amino acids. Germline V gives CDR1 MDHEN, CDR2 SYDVKM. V dropped 9 bases and J dropped 2 bases, with 11 bases sitting between them. The CDR3 nucleotides are TGTGCCAGTCAAACGGGAGCCTACGAGCAGTACTTC. This codes for CASQTGAYEQYF.

The sample holds one count of this clone. J is TRBJ2-1 and V is TRBV6-5, with TRBD1 as a possible D gene (5 bases). The CDR3 has 13 amino acids. Germline CDR1 reads MNHEY; CDR2 reads SVGAGI. V lost 0 bases and J 7 bases, leaving 7 bases between the germline ends. For the CDR3, the DNA is TGTGCCAGCAGTTACTCGAAGGGGAATGAGCAGTTCTTC. Amino acids: CASSYSKGNEQFF.

This chain links TRBV10-2 with TRBJ2-7; TRBD1 matches 7 bases. The CDR3 totals 14 residues. Germline V gene lookup returns CDR1 WSHSY and CDR2 SAAADI. The junction had 7 bases not matched to a gene; V was cut back by 6 bases and J by 2 bases. The CDR3 spells CASSPGTAAYEQYF. The CDR3 nucleotides read TGCGCCAGCAGCCCCGGGACAGCAGCCTACGAGCAGTACTTC.

The chain recombines TRBV2 with TRBJ1-3; maybe TRBD1 (5 bases). In germline, CDR1 is SNHLY, CDR2 FYNNEI. This CDR3 is built from 15 residues. Trimming took 2 bases from V and 3 from J, leaving 11 bases between them. In DNA, the CDR3 is TGTGCCAGCAGTGAAAGAGGGGCAGTTGGAAACACCATATATTTT. This gives the protein CASSERGAVGNTIYF. The full variable domain, its missing parts supplied by reference TRBV2 and TRBJ1-3, is EPEVTQTPSHQVTQMGQEVILRCVPISNHLYFYWYRQILGQKVEFLVSFYNNEISEKSEIFDDQFSVERPDGSNFTLKIRSTKLEDSAMYFCASSERGAVGNTIYFGEGSWLTVV.

V and J are TRBV28 and TRBJ1-1; TRBD1 agrees at 7 bases. With 6 bases clipped from V and 1 base from J, the junction kept 8 bases outside the gene matches. Germline CDR1 MDHEN, CDR2 SYDVKM. This CDR3 spans 15 amino acids. In DNA form, the CDR3 reads TGTGCCAGCAGCCCGGCGGGGACAGCGAACACTGAAGCTTTCTTT. Translation: CASSPAGTANTEAFF.

The chain links TRBV10-3 to TRBJ2-7; D is perhaps TRBD2 (6 bases). The CDR3 extends over 12 amino acids. Germline V gene data show CDR1 as ENHRY and CDR2 as SYGVKD. V lost 6 bases and J lost 5, with 11 bases in between. CDR3 region: CAIRGGTNEQYF. For the CDR3, the DNA is TGTGCCATCAGAGGAGGGACCAACGAGCAGTACTTC.

The chain links TRBV30 to TRBJ2-3; D gene ambiguous. V was shortened by 1 base and J by 1 base, with 9 bases between the two germline ends. The CDR3 runs 14 residues. The germline CDR1 and CDR2 sequences are GTSNPN and SVGIG (reference sequence). As DNA, the CDR3 is TGTGCCTGGAGTGAGTTGGGCGGCACAGATACGCAGTATTTT. Its protein is CAWSELGGTDTQYF.

This clone was detected once. The sample carries other DNA sequences with the same CDR3. The chain combines TRBV28 with TRBJ2-7; 9 positions match TRBD1. J was trimmed by 1 base and V by 3 bases; bases with no gene match: 1. Germline CDR1 and CDR2: MDHEN and SYDVKM. The CDR3 sequence is 14 residues long. The CDR3, as DNA: TGTGCCAGCAGTTTGACAGGGGGGTCCTACGAGCAGTACTTC. It translates to CASSLTGGSYEQYF.

This clone was counted once. The chain is built from TRBV5-6 and TRBJ2-2, with 10 bases matching TRBD2. The J segment lost 1 base and the V segment lost 4 bases, leaving 10 bases of the junction unmatched. The CDR3 runs 18 residues. Per germline, CDR1 SGHDT and CDR2 YYEEEE. CDR3 sequence: CASSAKPPSGGNTGELFF. The CDR3 DNA reads TGTGCCAGCAGCGCCAAGCCCCCTAGCGGGGGGAACACCGGGGAGCTGTTTTTT.

This rearrangement joins TRBV27 to TRBJ2-7; D not resolved. The ends were cut back, 5 bases at V and 0 bases at J, with 11 bases in the middle. This CDR3 comprises 14 residues. The V gene's germline CDR1 is MNHEY and CDR2 SMNVEV (reference sequence). The CDR3 is CASSVTVNSYEQYF. The CDR3 nucleotides are TGTGCCAGCAGTGTGACGGTGAACTCCTACGAGCAGTACTTC.

The genes are TRBV18 and TRBJ1-1, with TRBD1 as a possible D gene (5 bases). V lost 3 bases, J lost 3 bases, and 14 bases lay in between. Germline CDR1 reads KGHSH; CDR2 reads LQKENI. The CDR3 spans 15 residues. CDR3 in DNA: TGTGCCAGCTCACCCGCCGCAGGGTGGGACACTGAAGCTTTCTTT. This gives the protein CASSPAAGWDTEAFF.

The chain has TRBV28 and TRBJ2-5; D may be TRBD1 (5 bases). The CDR3 is 15 residues long. Trimming shortened V by 11 bases and J by 5 bases, and 24 bases separated the two germline ends. Per the germline V gene, CDR1 is MDHEN and CDR2 is SYDVKM. The CDR3 nucleotides read TGTGCCGCTGGTTTTCCCTCACAGGCTTTGGAGACCCAGTACTTC. It is translated as CAAGFPSQALETQYF.

The CDR3 region is CASRPATYYEQYF. In DNA, the CDR3 is TGTGCCAGCAGGCCGGCGACTTACTACGAGCAGTACTTC. V is TRBV28 and J is TRBJ2-5; D uncertain. The end of the DNA fits TRBJ2-7 better, so the J call may be wrong. The CDR3 covers 13 residues. Germline assignment: CDR1 MDHEN and CDR2 SYDVKM.

V and J are TRBV19 and TRBJ2-1; the D is unclear. The CDR3 loop spans 13 amino acids. V shed 7 bases and J shed 3 bases, with 10 bases lying between them. CDR1 LNHDA and CDR2 SQIVND come from the germline V gene (reference sequence). The CDR3 reads CASTRVGYNEQFF. Written as DNA, the CDR3 is TGTGCCAGTACTAGGGTGGGCTACAATGAGCAGTTCTTC.

V usage is TRBV27 and J usage is TRBJ2-7; D is possibly TRBD1 (6 bases). CDR1 and CDR2 (germline): MNHEY, SMNVEV (reference sequence). V was pared by 2 bases and J by 3 bases, with 8 bases between. The CDR3 runs to 13 residues. The CDR3 region is CASSLLTGYEQYF. The DNA for the CDR3 is TGTGCCAGCAGTTTACTGACAGGCTACGAGCAGTACTTC.

This chain joins TRBV28 and TRBJ2-5; D could derive from TRBD1 or TRBD2 (5 bases each). Trimming took 6 bases from V and 7 from J, leaving 18 bases between them. The CDR3 spans 14 residues. Per germline, CDR1 MDHEN and CDR2 SYDVKM. The CDR3 sequence: CASSSGTGPGTQYF. CDR3 in DNA: TGTGCCAGCAGCTCCGGGACCGGGCCGGGGACCCAGTACTTC.

This clone came up a few times. V usage is TRBV7-9 and J usage is TRBJ1-1; a weak D match, TRBD1 (5 bases). CDR1 and CDR2 (germline): SEHNR, FQNEAQ (reference sequence). V lost 5 bases and J lost 0, with 13 bases in between. The CDR3 loop spans 15 amino acids. This CDR3 is CASSHPGRLNTEAFF. In DNA, the CDR3 is TGTGCCAGCAGCCATCCGGGACGGCTGAACACTGAAGCTTTCTTT.

J is TRBJ2-5 and V is TRBV28; D is possibly TRBD2 (6 bases). The germline V gene has CDR1 MDHEN and CDR2 SYDVKM. The CDR3 has 15 residues. Trimming took 8 bases from V and 11 from J, leaving 27 bases between them. The CDR3 reads CASSVIYGSGGEQYF. The CDR3 region has the DNA TGTGCCAGCTCGGTGATTTACGGGAGTGGCGGTGAGCAGTACTTC.

CDR3 residues: CASSGTPGSGYTF. The CDR3 nucleotides are TGTGCCAGCAGCGGGACCCCCGGCTCTGGCTACACCTTC. This sequence joins TRBV7-9 and TRBJ1-2; perhaps TRBD1 as D (5 bases). The CDR3 covers 13 residues. V was shortened by 5 bases and J by 7 bases, with 14 bases between the two germline ends. Germline CDR1 SEHNR, CDR2 FQNEAQ (reference sequence).

The J gene is TRBJ2-5, the V gene TRBV29-1; D gene uncertain. The CDR3 extends over 12 amino acids. Trimming shortened V by 6 bases and J by 3 bases, and 11 bases separated the two germline ends. Germline lookup yields CDR1 SQVTM and CDR2 ANQGSEA. The DNA for the CDR3 is TGCAGCGTCTTCGGAATCGAAGAGACCCAGTACTTC. The encoded protein is CSVFGIEETQYF.

This chain links TRBV4-1 with TRBJ1-3; no firm D call. The CDR3 loop spans 14 amino acids. V lost 0 bases, J lost 4 bases, and 7 bases lay in between. Germline V CDR1 and CDR2: MGHRA, YSYEKL. CDR3: CASSQDSRGNTIYF. The CDR3 nucleotides read TGCGCCAGCAGCCAAGATTCTAGGGGAAACACCATATATTTT.

Only one count was recorded for this clone. The chain uses TRBV5-6 and TRBJ1-1; D gene unclear. V was trimmed by 0 bases and J by 1 base, leaving 7 bases between them. This CDR3 is built from 14 residues. From germline, CDR1 is SGHDT and CDR2 YYEEEE. The CDR3 DNA follows: TGTGCCAGCAGCTTGGCCGCGGAGAACACTGAAGCTTTCTTT. It yields the protein CASSLAAENTEAFF.